This TCR beta chain was observed in a study of blood T cell repertoires in COVID-19. The overall study: COVID-19 samples, acute and convalescent, were from the United States, Italy and Spain.

Per the original methods: The assay estimated nucleated cells by amplifying reference gene primers. Assay used: immunoSEQ multiplex PCR; TCRdb lists only in-frame clones, some missing. V and J calls plus clone size are reproduced from that table; the DNA served to infer D and trimming. The profile shows under 200,000 clones, around 91% of them singletons. The CDR3 consists of 13 residues. The V gene lost 4 bases and the J gene lost 0 bases, with 8 bases spanning the gap. Germline lookup yields CDR1 SGHNT and CDR2 YYREEE (reference sequence). The gene calls are TRBV5-4 and TRBJ2-7; TRBD1 is a possible D gene (6 bases). This clonotype originated in a young woman who had recovered from COVID-19. The sequenced material came from PBMCs or T cells enriched from blood (not recorded which). The CDR3: CASSPRGSYEQYF. In DNA, the CDR3 is TGTGCCAGCAGCCCCAGGGGCTCCTACGAGCAGTACTTC.